A single sample is the source of the 30 T cell receptor beta chains below, sequenced in a study of cytomegalovirus exposure and HLA in healthy donors (TCRdb year 2017). The method was the immunoSEQ multiplex PCR assay. TCRdb obtained this table from immuneACCESS and retained in-frame rearrangements with V and J assigned. These tables miss some clones; where compared with another copy, unresolved V genes account for less than half of the shortfall, and the remainder is unexplained. This sample has about 160,000 clones in its table, and approximately 96% of those were observed once. The leading ten clones occupy roughly 0.83% of the sample. Sequenced sample: PBMCs. The receptors here all came from a woman aged 18-29 years in good health and CMV-seronegative.

V and J are TRBV5-4 and TRBJ2-2; possibly TRBD2 for D (5 bases). V was pared by 5 bases and J by 1 base, with 12 bases between. The germline CDR1 and CDR2 sequences are SGHNT and YYREEE (reference sequence). This CDR3 has 15 amino acids. CDR3 loop: CASRREPLNTGELFF. For the CDR3, the DNA is TGTGCCAGCAGGAGGGAGCCTTTGAACACCGGGGAGCTGTTTTTT.

The rearrangement joins TRBV7-2 to TRBJ1-2; 7 bases are a match to TRBD1. Germline V gives CDR1 SGHTA, CDR2 FQGNSA. This CDR3 has 14 residues. The V gene end was trimmed by 3 bases and the J gene end by 1 base; junction bases not matched to a gene: 2. The CDR3 reads CASSLGQNNYGYTF. The DNA for the CDR3 is TGTGCCAGCAGCTTGGGACAGAATAACTATGGCTACACCTTC.

The chain is built from TRBV30 and TRBJ1-2; D remains ambiguous. Trimming cost V 8 bases and J 5 bases, with 12 bases left between them. From germline, CDR1 is GTSNPN and CDR2 SVGIG (reference sequence). The CDR3 sequence is 11 residues long. This CDR3 is CAVEGVYGYTF. In DNA, the CDR3 is TGTGCCGTGGAGGGTGTATATGGCTACACCTTC.

Written as DNA, the CDR3 is TGTGCCAGCAGCGACAGGGAAACCTACAATGAGCAGTTCTTC. Translated, it gives CASSDRETYNEQFF. The V gene is TRBV6-5, the J gene TRBJ2-1; TRBD1 agrees at 7 bases. The germline V gene has CDR1 MNHEY and CDR2 SVGAGI. V gave up 6 bases and J gave up 2 bases; unmatched junction bases: 4. This CDR3 contains 14 residues.

The J gene is TRBJ1-5, the V gene TRBV30; no clear D. This CDR3 spans 13 amino acids. Trimming left V 5 bases short and J 0 bases short, with 8 bases between. Germline V gene lookup returns CDR1 GTSNPN and CDR2 SVGIG (reference sequence). This CDR3 is CAWGPDSNQPQHF. The CDR3 region has the DNA TGTGCCTGGGGGCCGGATAGCAATCAGCCCCAGCATTTT. Drawing the rest from reference TRBV30 and TRBJ1-5, the complete variable domain is SQTIHQWPATLVQPVGSPLSLECTVEGTSNPNLYWYRQAAGRGLQLLFYSVGIGQISSEVPQNLSASRPQDRQFILSSKKLLLSDSGFYLCAWGPDSNQPQHFGDGTRLSIL.

The V and J genes are TRBV7-9 and TRBJ2-1, with D possibly TRBD1 on 6 matching bases. The CDR3 extends over 16 amino acids. With 0 bases removed from V and 4 bases from J, the gap between germline ends came to 13 bases. Germline V gene data show CDR1 as SEHNR and CDR2 as FQNEAQ (reference sequence). CDR3 sequence: CASSLAAGARYNEQFF. CDR3 sequence (DNA): TGTGCCAGCAGCTTAGCTGCAGGGGCAAGGTACAATGAGCAGTTCTTC.

This chain connects TRBV6-5 to TRBJ2-7; 7 nucleotides align to TRBD1. The CDR3 extends over 14 amino acids. V lost 2 bases to trimming and J lost 2 bases; unmatched junction nucleotides: 3. Germline CDR1 MNHEY, CDR2 SVGAGI. CDR3 residues: CASSYRQGAYEQYF. In nucleotides, the CDR3 is TGTGCCAGCAGTTACAGGCAGGGGGCCTACGAGCAGTACTTC.

This sequence joins TRBV28 and TRBJ2-5; D remains ambiguous. Per germline, CDR1 MDHEN and CDR2 SYDVKM. CDR3 length: 13 amino acids. V lost 4 bases and J lost 4, with 10 bases in between. CDR3 region: CASSSPSGETQYF. CDR3 nucleotides: TGTGCCAGCAGTTCCCCTTCGGGAGAGACCCAGTACTTC. The variable domain in full, with the rest retrieved from reference TRBV28 and TRBJ2-5, is DVKVTQSSRYLVKRTGEKVFLECVQDMDHENMFWYRQDPGLGLRLIYFSYDVKMKEKGDIPEGYSVSREKKERFSLILESASTNQTSMYLCASSSPSGETQYFGPGTRLLVL.

This clone was seen more than once but under ten times. The rearrangement links TRBV9 to TRBJ1-5, with D perhaps TRBD1 (5 bases). Germline V gene data show CDR1 as SGDLS and CDR2 as YYNGEE. The germline V and J ends were trimmed by 3 bases and 7 bases, with 17 bases remaining between them. This CDR3 has 15 amino acids. In DNA, the CDR3 is TGTGCCAGCAGCGCGGGAAACGGGGGTTTACAGCCCCAGCATTTT. Its protein product is CASSAGNGGLQPQHF.

The chain recombines TRBV15 with TRBJ2-1; 11 bases map to TRBD2. V was pared by 7 bases and J by 7 bases, with 6 bases of the junction left unmatched. The CDR3 is made up of 14 amino acids. The germline gives CDR1 LNHNV, CDR2 YYDKDF (reference sequence). CDR3 DNA sequence: TGTGCCACCAATTTAGCGGGGGGGAAGAATGAGCAGTTCTTC. Its translation: CATNLAGGKNEQFF. Filled out from reference TRBV15 and TRBJ2-1, the complete variable domain reads DAMVIQNPRYQVTQFGKPVTLSCSQTLNHNVMYWYQQKSSQAPKLLFHYYDKDFNNEADTPDNFQSRRPNTSFCFLDIRSPGLGDTAMYLCATNLAGGKNEQFFGPGTRLTVL.

The gene calls are TRBV19 and TRBJ2-2; 9 bases are shared with TRBD1. From germline, CDR1 is LNHDA and CDR2 SQIVND (reference sequence). The CDR3 extends over 17 amino acids. V was pared by 4 bases and J by 3 bases, with 9 bases of the junction left unmatched. CDR3 bases: TGTGCCAGTAGTAAGGACAGGGGAGGAAGGGACACCGGGGAGCTGTTTTTT. This gives the protein CASSKDRGGRDTGELFF.

The V and J genes are TRBV5-1 and TRBJ1-6; D not resolved. Between the trimmed V and J ends, which lost 4 bases and 5 bases, there was a span of 10 bases. CDR1 is SGHRS and CDR2 is YFSETQ in the germline V gene. This CDR3 is built from 14 residues. In DNA, the CDR3 is TGCGCCAGCAGCCTACGTCCGGATAATTCACCCCTCCACTTT. Translation: CASSLRPDNSPLHF. Together with reference TRBV5-1 and TRBJ1-6, the CDR3 gives the full variable domain: KAGVTQTPRYLIKTRGQQVTLSCSPISGHRSVSWYQQTPGQGLQFLFEYFSETQRNKGNFPGRFSGRQFSNSRSEMNVSTLELGDSALYLCASSLRPDNSPLHFGNGTRLTVT.

The rearrangement uses TRBV7-8 and TRBJ2-3; TRBD1 matches at 10 bases. The CDR3 sequence is 18 residues long. J lost 1 base, V lost 2 bases, and 9 bases had no gene match. Germline V lookup: CDR1 SGHVS, CDR2 FQNEAQ. CDR3 nucleotide sequence: TGTGCCAGCAGCTTATACGGCGTCGGGACAGGGGGCACAGATACGCAGTATTTT. This encodes CASSLYGVGTGGTDTQYF.

This chain links TRBV6-1 with TRBJ1-4; D not certain. The CDR3 is 11 amino acids. Trimming cost V 6 bases and J 5 bases, with 4 bases left between them. The V gene's germline CDR1 is MNHNS and CDR2 SASEGT. The DNA of the CDR3 is TGTGCCAGCAGCCTAAATGAAAAACTGTTTTTT. Translated, it gives CASSLNEKLFF.

V and J are TRBV4-1 and TRBJ2-4; TRBD2 matches 14 bases. Germline-derived CDR1 and CDR2 are MGHRA and YSYEKL. CDR3 length: 18 residues. Trimming removed 4 bases from V and 0 bases from J; junction bases left unmatched: 5. The CDR3 reads CASSPGLAGGLAKNIQYF. Written as DNA, the CDR3 is TGCGCCAGCAGCCCCGGACTAGCGGGGGGACTAGCCAAAAACATTCAGTACTTC.

The chain couples TRBV18 to TRBJ2-1; D might be TRBD2 (6 bases). Trimming took off 2 bases at V and 1 base at J, with 6 bases between the two ends. CDR1 and CDR2 from the germline V gene are KGHSH and LQKENI. CDR3 length: 14 residues. The CDR3 DNA follows: TGTGCCAGCTCACCAGGGGGGTCCTACAATGAGCAGTTCTTC. It is translated as CASSPGGSYNEQFF. The full variable domain, rest sourced from reference TRBV18 and TRBJ2-1, is NAGVMQNPRHLVRRRGQEARLRCSPMKGHSHVYWYRQLPEEGLKFMVYLQKENIIDESGMPKERFSAEFPKEGPSILRIQQVVRGDSAAYFCASSPGGSYNEQFFGPGTRLTVL.

This rearrangement joins TRBV2 to TRBJ2-4, with 11 bases lining up with TRBD1. Germline V gene data show CDR1 as SNHLY and CDR2 as FYNNEI. The ends lost 6 bases at V and 6 bases at J; junction bases unmatched: 4. The CDR3 has 14 amino acids. In DNA, the CDR3 is TGTGCCAGCAGGACCGGGACAGGGGGAAACATTCAGTACTTC. It encodes CASRTGTGGNIQYF.

CDR3 protein: CASSLLGAGEKLFF. The CDR3 DNA reads TGTGCCAGCAGTTTACTTGGAGCGGGGGAAAAACTGTTTTTT. V usage is TRBV27 and J usage is TRBJ1-4; D remains ambiguous. The CDR3 totals 14 residues. Germline assignment: CDR1 MNHEY and CDR2 SMNVEV (reference sequence). Between the trimmed V and J ends, which lost 2 bases and 8 bases, there was a span of 12 bases.

The chain employs TRBV13 and TRBJ2-2, with D unresolved. The V and J ends lost 0 bases and 3 bases respectively, with 14 bases between them. CDR3 length: 17 amino acids. Looked up from germline, CDR1 is PRHDT and CDR2 is FYEKMQ (reference sequence). The CDR3 is CASSLGPVVQDTGELFF. CDR3 sequence (DNA): TGTGCCAGCAGCTTAGGGCCGGTCGTTCAGGACACCGGGGAGCTGTTTTTT.

The chain couples TRBV19 to TRBJ1-3, with a possible D match to TRBD1 (5 bases). This CDR3 contains 18 residues. Germline lookup yields CDR1 LNHDA and CDR2 SQIVND (reference sequence). Trimming took 5 bases from V and 0 from J, leaving 20 bases between them. CDR3 protein: CASSHNRGGRSSGNTIYF. The CDR3 nucleotides read TGTGCCAGTAGTCACAATCGGGGGGGACGGAGCTCTGGAAACACCATATATTTT.

V gene TRBV9 combines with J gene TRBJ1-3, with D perhaps matching TRBD1 (6 bases). Germline V gene lookup returns CDR1 SGDLS and CDR2 YYNGEE. This CDR3 spans 15 amino acids. Trimming took 0 bases from V and 3 from J, leaving 10 bases between them. CDR3 nucleotides: TGTGCCAGCAGCGTAGTAGGGGGATATGGAAACACCATATATTTT. This gives the protein CASSVVGGYGNTIYF.

The rearrangement uses TRBV9 and TRBJ2-5; TRBD2 agrees at 8 bases. Losses at the gene ends were 4 bases for V and 4 bases for J; bases not matched to a gene: 6. Per germline, CDR1 SGDLS and CDR2 YYNGEE. The length of the CDR3 is 14 residues. The CDR3 here is CASSRGGPRETQYF. CDR3 coding DNA: TGTGCCAGCAGCCGCGGGGGGCCGAGAGAGACCCAGTACTTC.

The V call is TRBV7-8, the J call TRBJ1-3, with D uncertain. From germline, CDR1 is SGHVS and CDR2 FQNEAQ. This CDR3 contains 14 residues. The V gene lost 2 bases and the J gene lost 3 bases, with 8 bases spanning the gap. In nucleotides, the CDR3 is TGTGCCAGCAGCTTAAATGGCCTTGGAAACACCATATATTTT. It translates to CASSLNGLGNTIYF. Filled out from reference TRBV7-8 and TRBJ1-3, the complete variable domain reads GAGVSQSPRYKVAKRGQDVALRCDPISGHVSLFWYQQALGQGPEFLTYFQNEAQLDKSGLPSDRFFAERPEGSVSTLKIQRTQQEDSAVYLCASSLNGLGNTIYFGEGSWLTVV.

The V gene is TRBV18, the J gene TRBJ2-7; TRBD2 agrees at 11 bases. CDR1 and CDR2 (germline): KGHSH, LQKENI. V lost 2 bases, J lost 2 bases, and 2 bases stayed unmatched. The CDR3 consists of 15 residues. CDR3 sequence (DNA): TGTGCCAGCTCACCAGCTAGCGGGGGGACCTACGAGCAGTACTTC. Its protein product is CASSPASGGTYEQYF.

The chain is built from TRBV13 and TRBJ2-3; 7 bases line up with TRBD2. The ends lost 2 bases at V and 2 bases at J; junction bases unmatched: 16. Germline CDR1 and CDR2: PRHDT and FYEKMQ (reference sequence). This CDR3 spans 19 amino acids. In DNA form, the CDR3 reads TGTGCCAGCAGCTTATCGGGGGGTCACTCGCGCAGCCACACAGATACGCAGTATTTT. Translated: CASSLSGGHSRSHTDTQYF.

Points on this clone: At the DNA level, this CDR3 is encoded by other sequences in the same sample as well. The CDR3 DNA follows: TGTGCCAGCTCACCACCTGGACAACCAAATGAAAAACTGTTTTTT. It specifies CASSPPGQPNEKLFF. The chain links TRBV18 to TRBJ1-4; tentative D call: TRBD1 (5 bases). Germline V lookup: CDR1 KGHSH, CDR2 LQKENI. The CDR3 totals 15 residues. Deletions cut 0 bases from V and 5 bases from J, with 10 bases between.

The chain uses TRBV2 and TRBJ1-2; 8 bases map to TRBD1. The CDR3 runs to 13 residues. V lost 6 bases to trimming and J lost 7 bases; unmatched junction nucleotides: 7. The germline V gene has CDR1 SNHLY and CDR2 FYNNEI. Here the CDR3 DNA reads TGTGCCAGCAGCGACAGGGGAAATTTTGGCTACACCTTC. Protein sequence: CASSDRGNFGYTF.

V is TRBV6-5 and J is TRBJ1-1, with TRBD1 matching 8 bases. The CDR3 runs to 14 residues. Germline lookup yields CDR1 MNHEY and CDR2 SVGAGI. Unmatched junction bases numbered 5, after V lost 2 bases and J lost 6 bases. The CDR3 region is CASSYGSGGAEAFF. The CDR3 DNA reads TGTGCCAGCAGTTACGGGTCAGGGGGCGCTGAAGCTTTCTTT.

This chain uses TRBV30 with TRBJ2-7, with 7 positions matching TRBD1. The CDR3 totals 14 residues. Germline CDR1 is GTSNPN and CDR2 is SVGIG (reference sequence). The ends lost 3 bases at V and 0 bases at J; junction bases unmatched: 5. The CDR3 spells CAWRTGQISYEQYF. The CDR3 DNA is TGTGCCTGGAGGACGGGACAGATCTCCTACGAGCAGTACTTC.

The V and J genes are TRBV6-1 and TRBJ2-7; TRBD1 might be the D (5 bases). CDR1 and CDR2 from the germline V gene are MNHNS and SASEGT. The CDR3 is 14 amino acids. V lost 5 bases, J lost 1 base, and 12 bases lay in between. The CDR3 sequence is CASSLTDLSYEQYF. The DNA of the CDR3 is TGTGCCAGCAGTCTGACAGATTTATCCTACGAGCAGTACTTC.